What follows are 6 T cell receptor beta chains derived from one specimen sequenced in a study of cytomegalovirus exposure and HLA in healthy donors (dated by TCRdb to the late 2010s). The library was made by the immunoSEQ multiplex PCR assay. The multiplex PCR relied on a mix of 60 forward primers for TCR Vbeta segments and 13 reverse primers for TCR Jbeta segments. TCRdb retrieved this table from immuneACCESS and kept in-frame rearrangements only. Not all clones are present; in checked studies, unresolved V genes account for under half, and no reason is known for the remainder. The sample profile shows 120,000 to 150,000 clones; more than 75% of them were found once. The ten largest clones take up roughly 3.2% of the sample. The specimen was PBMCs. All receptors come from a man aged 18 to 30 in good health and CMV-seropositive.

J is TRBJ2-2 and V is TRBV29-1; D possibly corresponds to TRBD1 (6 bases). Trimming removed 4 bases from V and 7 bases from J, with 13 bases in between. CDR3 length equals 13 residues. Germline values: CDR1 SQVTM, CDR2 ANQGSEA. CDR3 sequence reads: CSVVQGSSGELFF. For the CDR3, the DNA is TGCAGCGTTGTACAGGGTTCCAGCGGGGAGCTGTTTTTT.

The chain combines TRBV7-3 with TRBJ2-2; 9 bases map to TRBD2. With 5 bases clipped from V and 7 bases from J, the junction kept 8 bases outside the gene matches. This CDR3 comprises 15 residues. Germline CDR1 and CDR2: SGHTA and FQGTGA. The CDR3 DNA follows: TGTGCCAGCAGCCTAGTCGGAGCGGGAGGCGGGGAGCTGTTTTTT. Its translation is CASSLVGAGGGELFF.

The CDR3 bases are TGTGCCAGCAGTACTAGCGGGGTTCAAGAGACCCAGTACTTC. As protein: CASSTSGVQETQYF. V and J are TRBV2 and TRBJ2-5, with 10 bases fitting TRBD2. The CDR3 consists of 14 residues. After removal of 5 bases from V and 2 bases from J, the junction contained 2 bases not matched to a gene. The germline gives CDR1 SNHLY, CDR2 FYNNEI.

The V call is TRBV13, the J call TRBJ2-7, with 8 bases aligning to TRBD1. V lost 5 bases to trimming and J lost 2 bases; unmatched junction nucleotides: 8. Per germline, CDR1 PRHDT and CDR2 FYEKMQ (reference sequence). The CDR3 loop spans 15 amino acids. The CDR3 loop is CASSAETGVPYEQYF. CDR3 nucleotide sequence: TGTGCCAGCAGCGCAGAGACAGGGGTACCCTACGAGCAGTACTTC.

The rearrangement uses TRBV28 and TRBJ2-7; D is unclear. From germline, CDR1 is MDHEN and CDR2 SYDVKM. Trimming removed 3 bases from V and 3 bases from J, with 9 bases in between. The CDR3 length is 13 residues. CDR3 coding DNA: TGTGCCAGCAGTTTTGAGAGGAACTACGAGCAGTACTTC. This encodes CASSFERNYEQYF.

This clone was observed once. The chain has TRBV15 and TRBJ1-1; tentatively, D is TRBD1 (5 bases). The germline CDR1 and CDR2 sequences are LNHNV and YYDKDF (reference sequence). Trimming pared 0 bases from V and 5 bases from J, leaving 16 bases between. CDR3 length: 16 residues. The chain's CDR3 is CATSRDSWEQVTEAFF. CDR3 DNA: TGTGCCACCAGCAGAGATTCCTGGGAACAGGTTACTGAAGCTTTCTTT.